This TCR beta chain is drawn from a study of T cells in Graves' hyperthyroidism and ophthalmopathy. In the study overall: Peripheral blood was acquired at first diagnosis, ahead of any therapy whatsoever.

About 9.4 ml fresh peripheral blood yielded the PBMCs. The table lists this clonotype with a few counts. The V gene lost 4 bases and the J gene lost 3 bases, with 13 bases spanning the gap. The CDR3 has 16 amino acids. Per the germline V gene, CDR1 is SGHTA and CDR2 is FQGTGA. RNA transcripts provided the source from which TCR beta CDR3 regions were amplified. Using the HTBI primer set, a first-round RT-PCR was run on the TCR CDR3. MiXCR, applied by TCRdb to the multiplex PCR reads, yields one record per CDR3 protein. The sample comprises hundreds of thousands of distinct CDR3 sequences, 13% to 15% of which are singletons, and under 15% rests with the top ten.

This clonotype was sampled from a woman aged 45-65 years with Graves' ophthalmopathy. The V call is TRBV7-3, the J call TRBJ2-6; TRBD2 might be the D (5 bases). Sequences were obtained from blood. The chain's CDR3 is CASSSPGVDGANVLTF. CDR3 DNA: TGTGCCAGCAGCTCACCCGGGGTGGATGGGGCCAACGTCCTGACTTTC.